This T cell receptor (beta chain) was recovered during a study of read filtering for tumor transcriptome and immune sequencing. The library was built from 400 ng RNA with molecular barcoded adaptors for alpha/delta and beta/gamma chains. TCRdb fed the reads into MiXCR, producing one record per CDR3 protein. This table holds fewer than 100,000 distinct CDR3 sequences, over 9% found once. This clonotype has a count of ten or more. What it binds is not known. Every patient had bone marrow sampled while the disease was active. General study results and limits: The CD138-negative fraction was mixed bone marrow immune cells, not pure T cells. Correlation between methods rose after single-read clonotypes were removed.

This receptor was identified in a donor at least 40 years old with multiple myeloma. Sample: a population of CD138-negative cells sorted from bone marrow.

CDR3 sequence: CASSYYLPPSQPQHF. The DNA for the CDR3 is TGTGCCAGCAGTTACTACCTCCCCCCCAGTCAGCCCCAGCATTTT. The chain employs TRBV6-2 or TRBV6-3 and TRBJ1-5, with unresolved D. Trimming removed 1 base from V and 6 bases from J, with 13 bases in between. Germline CDR1 is MNHEY and CDR2 is SVGEGT. The CDR3 extends over 15 amino acids.